The sequence of this T cell receptor beta chain was determined in a study of technical replicates of blood from a few donors. The V end lost 3 bases, the J end lost 4 bases, and 7 bases lay between the germline ends. CDR3 size: 11 residues. The V gene's germline CDR1 is DFQATT and CDR2 SNEGSKA (reference sequence). Assay: immunoSEQ multiplex PCR; the TCRdb copy retains only in-frame clones and omits some. The sample includes more than 55,000 clones, almost 95% of them seen just once. The chain joins TRBV20-1 to TRBJ2-7; the D is unclear. Sequencing used T cells isolated from PBMCs. The clonotype comes from a human donor in good health. DNA of the CDR3: TGCAGTGCTAGGGCTTATTACGAGCAGTACTTC. This translates into CSARAYYEQYF.